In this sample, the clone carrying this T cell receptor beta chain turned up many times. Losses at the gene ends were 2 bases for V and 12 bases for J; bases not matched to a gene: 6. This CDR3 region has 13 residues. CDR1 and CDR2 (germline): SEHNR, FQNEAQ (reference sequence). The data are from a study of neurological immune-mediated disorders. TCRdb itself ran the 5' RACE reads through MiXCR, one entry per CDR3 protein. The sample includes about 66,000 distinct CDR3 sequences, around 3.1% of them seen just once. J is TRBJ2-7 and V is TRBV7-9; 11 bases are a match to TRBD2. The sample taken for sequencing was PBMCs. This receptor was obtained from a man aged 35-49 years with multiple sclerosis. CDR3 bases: TGTGCCAGCAGCTTACAACTAGCGGGGGCAGTGTACTTC. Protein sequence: CASSLQLAGAVYF.